These 16 T cell receptor beta chains originate from one sample sequenced in a study of T cells in Graves' hyperthyroidism and ophthalmopathy. TCR beta CDR3 regions were amplified from RNA transcripts. First-round RT-PCR of the TCR CDR3 relied on the HTBI primer set. TCRdb fed the multiplex PCR reads into MiXCR, producing one record per CDR3 protein. The table includes some 270,000 distinct CDR3 sequences, roughly 13% detected once. The sample consisted of blood. These receptors were obtained from a woman aged 35 to 49 with Graves' hyperthyroidism.

This clonotype was detected many times. The chain carries TRBV2 and TRBJ2-7, with 8 nucleotides matching TRBD2. The germline V gene has CDR1 SNHLY and CDR2 FYNNEI. This CDR3 has 14 amino acids. The ends lost 5 bases at V and 0 bases at J; junction bases unmatched: 3. The chain's CDR3 is CASSSGGVSYEQYF. As DNA, the CDR3 is TGTGCCAGCAGTTCGGGAGGGGTCTCCTACGAGCAGTACTTC.

This clonotype appeared many times. The chain recombines TRBV24-1 with TRBJ2-3; 7 nucleotides match TRBD2. Germline CDR1 reads KGHDR; CDR2 reads SFDVKD. This CDR3 contains 17 residues. J was trimmed by 0 bases and V by 0 bases; bases with no gene match: 5. CDR3 DNA: TGTGCCACCAGTGATTTGCCTGCGGGAGACAGCACAGATACGCAGTATTTT. Its translation is CATSDLPAGDSTDTQYF.

Many counts were recorded for this clonotype. J is TRBJ1-1 and V is TRBV28; D gene unclear. Germline CDR1 MDHEN, CDR2 SYDVKM. This CDR3 is built from 12 residues. The V and J ends lost 8 bases and 5 bases respectively, with 12 bases between them. CDR3 loop: CASRRGRTEAFF. Written as DNA, the CDR3 is TGTGCCAGCCGTAGAGGTAGGACTGAAGCTTTCTTT. The complete variable domain, with remaining parts taken from reference TRBV28 and TRBJ1-1, reads DVKVTQSSRYLVKRTGEKVFLECVQDMDHENMFWYRQDPGLGLRLIYFSYDVKMKEKGDIPEGYSVSREKKERFSLILESASTNQTSMYLCASRRGRTEAFFGQGTRLTVV.

This clonotype was picked up many times. The chain carries TRBV24-1 and TRBJ2-4; D is possibly TRBD1 (8 bases). In germline, CDR1 is KGHDR, CDR2 SFDVKD. V lost 0 bases, J lost 8 bases, and 10 bases lay in between. The CDR3 extends over 14 amino acids. The CDR3 here is CATSDLTGGDIQYF. The CDR3 DNA reads TGTGCCACCAGTGATTTGACAGGGGGGGACATTCAGTACTTC.

This clonotype turned up a few times. The chain has TRBV18 and TRBJ2-5; the D gene is possibly TRBD2 (5 bases). Germline CDR1 reads KGHSH; CDR2 reads LQKENI. V gave up 4 bases and J gave up 5 bases, with 11 bases separating them. The CDR3 has 13 residues. In DNA, the CDR3 is TGTGCCAGCTCACGAGGGCAGGAGGAGACCCAGTACTTC. Translated: CASSRGQEETQYF.

This rearrangement joins TRBV29-1 to TRBJ2-7; 8 bases agree with TRBD1. CDR3 length: 15 residues. V lost 4 bases to trimming and J lost 3 bases; unmatched junction nucleotides: 11. CDR1 is SQVTM and CDR2 is ANQGSEA in the germline V gene. This CDR3 is CSVVLLGDRLYEQYF. CDR3 in DNA: TGCAGCGTTGTTTTGTTGGGGGACAGGCTCTACGAGCAGTACTTC.

The chain joins TRBV6-1 to TRBJ1-5; D unclear. Germline V gene sequence: CDR1 MNHNS, CDR2 SASEGT. V was trimmed by 1 base and J by 9 bases, leaving 13 bases between them. This CDR3 has 14 residues. For the CDR3, the DNA is TGTGCCAGCAGTGAAGGAGCGGTAGTGCGGCCCCAGCATTTT. Protein product: CASSEGAVVRPQHF.

The V and J genes are TRBV6-2 or TRBV6-3 and TRBJ2-7; 11 bases are shared with TRBD2. The CDR3 contains 15 residues. V lost 3 bases, J lost 5 bases, and 6 bases stayed unmatched. Germline CDR1 and CDR2: MNHEY and SVGEGT. CDR3 amino acids: CASSYLAGGSDEQYF. The CDR3 DNA reads TGTGCCAGCAGTTATCTAGCGGGAGGAAGCGACGAGCAGTACTTC.

Ten or more counts support this clonotype. The chain links TRBV29-1 to TRBJ2-1, with D possibly matching TRBD2 (6 bases). CDR1 is SQVTM, CDR2 ANQGSEA, per germline. The ends were cut back, 4 bases at V and 12 bases at J, with 28 bases in the middle. The CDR3 totals 16 residues. The CDR3 sequence: CSVALAGTLSMRGQFF. CDR3 sequence (DNA): TGCAGCGTTGCACTTGCCGGGACTCTATCAATGAGAGGGCAGTTCTTC.

In its sample, this clonotype was seen many times. This sequence joins TRBV27 and TRBJ1-5; D call uncertain. CDR3 size: 14 residues. The V gene lost 4 bases and the J gene lost 2 bases, with 9 bases spanning the gap. The germline V gene has CDR1 MNHEY and CDR2 SMNVEV (reference sequence). As DNA, the CDR3 is TGTGCCAGCAGTTATGGGGTCGGCAATCAGCCCCAGCATTTT. This translates into CASSYGVGNQPQHF.

This clonotype was recorded many times. The gene calls are TRBV2 and TRBJ2-7; 9 bases agree with TRBD1. J lost 1 base, V lost 6 bases, and 4 bases had no gene match. This CDR3 has 14 residues. Germline CDR1 reads SNHLY; CDR2 reads FYNNEI. The CDR3 is CASRTGTGSYEQYF. The CDR3, as DNA: TGTGCCAGCAGAACCGGGACAGGGTCCTACGAGCAGTACTTC.

This chain links TRBV2 with TRBJ2-3, with 16 bases fitting TRBD2. V lost 6 bases, J lost 5 bases, and 5 bases stayed unmatched. The germline V gene has CDR1 SNHLY and CDR2 FYNNEI. The CDR3 is 16 amino acids. CDR3 DNA: TGTGCCAGCAGGGGACTAGCGGGAGGGCAACAAGATACGCAGTATTTT. This encodes CASRGLAGGQQDTQYF.

The chain carries TRBV18 and TRBJ1-5; D call uncertain. The CDR3 totals 13 residues. Germline-derived CDR1 and CDR2 are KGHSH and LQKENI. Trimming left V 6 bases short and J 2 bases short, with 8 bases between. CDR3 nucleotides: TGTGCCAGCTCTCGGGAGGGCAATCAGCCCCAGCATTTT. This encodes CASSREGNQPQHF.

Ten or more counts support this clonotype. This chain links TRBV28 with TRBJ2-2; 10 bases match TRBD2. This CDR3 region has 16 residues. J gave up 2 bases and V 3 bases, and 3 bases lay outside the gene matches. CDR1 is MDHEN and CDR2 is SYDVKM in the germline V gene. The CDR3: CASSFGLADNTGELFF. The DNA of the CDR3 is TGTGCCAGCAGTTTCGGACTAGCGGACAACACCGGGGAGCTGTTTTTT. Based on the CDR3 plus reference TRBV28 and TRBJ2-2, the full variable domain is DVKVTQSSRYLVKRTGEKVFLECVQDMDHENMFWYRQDPGLGLRLIYFSYDVKMKEKGDIPEGYSVSREKKERFSLILESASTNQTSMYLCASSFGLADNTGELFFGEGSRLTVL.

This clonotype was picked up many times. V and J are TRBV5-8 and TRBJ2-7; 10 bases are a match to TRBD2. The CDR3 consists of 14 residues. CDR1 and CDR2 from the germline V gene are SGHTS and YDEGEE. Trimming removed 4 bases from V and 3 bases from J; junction bases left unmatched: 4. CDR3 amino acids: CASSGLAGVYEQYF. The CDR3 DNA is TGTGCCAGCAGCGGGCTAGCGGGAGTCTACGAGCAGTACTTC. The full variable domain, its missing parts supplied by reference TRBV5-8 and TRBJ2-7, is EAGVTQSPTHLIKTRGQQATLRCSPISGHTSVYWYQQALGLGLQFLLWYDEGEERNRGNFPPRFSGRQFPNYSSELNVNALELEDSALYLCASSGLAGVYEQYFGPGTRLTVT.

This clonotype was recorded many times. The chain is built from TRBV7-8 and TRBJ1-5, with TRBD1 matching over 7 bases. The CDR3 length is 15 residues. V was clipped by 1 base and J by 4 bases; unmatched bases: 4. Looked up from germline, CDR1 is SGHVS and CDR2 is FQNEAQ. The CDR3 loop is CASSLEGQKNQPQHF. The DNA of the CDR3 is TGTGCCAGCAGCTTAGAGGGACAGAAGAATCAGCCCCAGCATTTT.